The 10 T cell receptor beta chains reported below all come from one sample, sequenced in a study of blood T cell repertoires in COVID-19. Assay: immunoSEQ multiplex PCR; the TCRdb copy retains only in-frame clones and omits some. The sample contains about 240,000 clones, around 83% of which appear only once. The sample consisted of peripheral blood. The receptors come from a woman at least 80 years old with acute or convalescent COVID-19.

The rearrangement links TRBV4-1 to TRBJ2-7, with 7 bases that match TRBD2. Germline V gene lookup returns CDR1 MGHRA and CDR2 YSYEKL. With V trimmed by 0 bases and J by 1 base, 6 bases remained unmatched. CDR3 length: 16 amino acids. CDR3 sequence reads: CASSQEVRGRSYEQYF. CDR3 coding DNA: TGCGCCAGCAGCCAAGAAGTGCGGGGGAGGTCCTACGAGCAGTACTTC.

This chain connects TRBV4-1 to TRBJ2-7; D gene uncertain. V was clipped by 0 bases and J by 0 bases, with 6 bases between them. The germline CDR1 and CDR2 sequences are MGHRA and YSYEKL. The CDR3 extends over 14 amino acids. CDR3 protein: CASSQEQNSYEQYF. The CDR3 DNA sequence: TGCGCCAGCAGCCAAGAGCAGAACTCCTACGAGCAGTACTTC.

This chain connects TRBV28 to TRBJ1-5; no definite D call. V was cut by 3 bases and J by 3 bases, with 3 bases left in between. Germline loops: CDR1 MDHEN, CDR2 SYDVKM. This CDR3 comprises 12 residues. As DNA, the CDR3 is TGTGCCAGCAGTTTTAACAATCAGCCCCAGCATTTT. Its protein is CASSFNNQPQHF.

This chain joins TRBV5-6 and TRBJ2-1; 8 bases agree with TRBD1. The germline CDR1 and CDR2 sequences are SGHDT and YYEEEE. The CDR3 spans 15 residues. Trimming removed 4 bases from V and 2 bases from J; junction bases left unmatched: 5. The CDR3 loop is CASSLDRGPYNEQFF. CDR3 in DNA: TGTGCCAGCAGCCTCGACAGGGGCCCCTACAATGAGCAGTTCTTC.

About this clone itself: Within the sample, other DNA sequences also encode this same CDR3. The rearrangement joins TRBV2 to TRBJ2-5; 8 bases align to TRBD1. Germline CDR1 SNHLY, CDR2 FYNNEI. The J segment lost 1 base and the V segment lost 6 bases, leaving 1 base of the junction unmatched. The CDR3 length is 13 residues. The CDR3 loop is CASSGQGQETQYF. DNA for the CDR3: TGTGCCAGCAGCGGACAGGGCCAAGAGACCCAGTACTTC.

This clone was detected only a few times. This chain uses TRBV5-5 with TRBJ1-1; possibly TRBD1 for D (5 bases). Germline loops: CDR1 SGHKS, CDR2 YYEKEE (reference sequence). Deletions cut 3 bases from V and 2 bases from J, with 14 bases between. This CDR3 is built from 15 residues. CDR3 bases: TGTGCCAGCAGCTCCCCGCGACAGAGAAACACTGAAGCTTTCTTT. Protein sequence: CASSSPRQRNTEAFF.

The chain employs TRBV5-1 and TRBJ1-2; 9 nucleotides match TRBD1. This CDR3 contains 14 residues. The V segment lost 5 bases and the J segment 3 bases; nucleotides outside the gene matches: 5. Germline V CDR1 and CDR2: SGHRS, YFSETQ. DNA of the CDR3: TGCGCCAGCAGTCAAACAGGGGGCGACTATGGCTACACCTTC. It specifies CASSQTGGDYGYTF. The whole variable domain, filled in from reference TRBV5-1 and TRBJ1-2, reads KAGVTQTPRYLIKTRGQQVTLSCSPISGHRSVSWYQQTPGQGLQFLFEYFSETQRNKGNFPGRFSGRQFSNSRSEMNVSTLELGDSALYLCASSQTGGDYGYTFGSGTRLTVV.

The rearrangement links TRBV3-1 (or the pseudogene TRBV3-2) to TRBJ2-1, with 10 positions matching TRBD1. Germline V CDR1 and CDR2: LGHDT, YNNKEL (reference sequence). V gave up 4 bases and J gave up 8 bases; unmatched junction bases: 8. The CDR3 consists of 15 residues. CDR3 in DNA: TGTGCCAGCAGCCTGGGACAGGGGTCGGGTGATGAGCAGTTCTTC. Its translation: CASSLGQGSGDEQFF.

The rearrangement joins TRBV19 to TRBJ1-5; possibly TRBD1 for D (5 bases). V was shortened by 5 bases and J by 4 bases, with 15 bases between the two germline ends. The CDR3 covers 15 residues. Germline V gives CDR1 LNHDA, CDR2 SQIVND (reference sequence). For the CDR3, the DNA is TGTGCCAGTAGTCTGGACACCCCAAGAAATCAGCCCCAGCATTTT. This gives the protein CASSLDTPRNQPQHF.

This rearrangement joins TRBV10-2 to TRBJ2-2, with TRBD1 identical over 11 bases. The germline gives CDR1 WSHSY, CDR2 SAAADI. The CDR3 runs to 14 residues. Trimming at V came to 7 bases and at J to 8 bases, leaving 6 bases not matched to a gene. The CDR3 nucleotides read TGCGCCAGCAAAGGACAGGGGGCACTAGGGGAGCTGTTTTTT. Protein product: CASKGQGALGELFF.